This section outlines one T cell receptor (beta chain) sequence together with its context. Antigen: not known. V dropped 6 bases and J dropped 4 bases, with 19 bases sitting between them. The CDR3 extends over 16 amino acids. Germline CDR1 reads KGHSH; CDR2 reads LQKENI. A history of autoimmune disease or systemic immunosuppression excluded patients. Blood samples were obtained at baseline, cycle 4 day 1, and cycle 7 day 1. This sample was included in a study of OX40 agonist ivuxolimab in advanced cancers. Study observations and caveats: In the 0.1 to 3.0 mg/kg range, CD4+ and CD8+ blood T cells had expanded clonally by week 6.

Profiling relied on immunoSEQ multiplex PCR, and the TCRdb table lists in-frame clones only, not all of them. The sample records some 70,000 clones, more than 75% being singletons. The sample consisted of CD4+ or CD8+ T cells sorted from blood, taken in a trial of the OX40 agonist ivuxolimab. This chain joins TRBV18 and TRBJ2-1, with D perhaps TRBD1 (6 bases). The sequence derives from an adult with an advanced solid tumor such as melanoma, head and neck, liver or kidney cancer. CDR3 in amino acids: CASSRTQGTEYNEQFF. DNA of the CDR3: TGTGCCAGCTCCCGTACGCAGGGGACGGAGTACAATGAGCAGTTCTTC. The full variable domain, its missing parts supplied by reference TRBV18 and TRBJ2-1, is NAGVMQNPRHLVRRRGQEARLRCSPMKGHSHVYWYRQLPEEGLKFMVYLQKENIIDESGMPKERFSAEFPKEGPSILRIQQVVRGDSAAYFCASSRTQGTEYNEQFFGPGTRLTVL.